The 30 T cell receptor beta chains listed next were all sequenced from one sample in a study of blood T cell repertoires in COVID-19 (dated by TCRdb to about 2020). Libraries were made using the immunoSEQ multiplex PCR assay. Sourced from immuneACCESS, this table was stored by TCRdb with only in-frame sequences that have V and J called. A share of the clones is absent; for the studies checked, an unresolved V gene accounts for under half, and the remainder has no known explanation. Recorded for this sample are about 150,000 clones; 80% to 85% of them occurred a single time. In total, the top ten clones hold about 8% of the sample. The sample consisted of PBMCs or T cells enriched from blood (not recorded which). All receptors derive from a woman aged 50 to 60 who had recovered from COVID-19.

CDR3 sequence: CASSLETGQGHEQYF. DNA of the CDR3: TGTGCCAGCAGCTTGGAAACAGGACAGGGCCACGAGCAGTACTTC. This chain uses TRBV5-4 with TRBJ2-7, with 8 nucleotides matching TRBD1. The CDR3 runs to 15 residues. The germline V gene encodes CDR1 SGHNT and CDR2 YYREEE (reference sequence). V shed 0 bases, J shed 5 bases, and the junction held 7 bases outside the gene matches.

This chain uses TRBV5-1 with TRBJ2-2, with TRBD2 matching 9 bases. The V segment lost 5 bases and the J segment 5 bases; nucleotides outside the gene matches: 4. This CDR3 region has 14 residues. Germline values: CDR1 SGHRS, CDR2 YFSETQ. The CDR3 region has the DNA TGCGCCAGCAGGCTAGCGGGAAGGACCGGGGAGCTGTTTTTT. Amino acids: CASRLAGRTGELFF. The full variable domain, with the rest looked up from reference TRBV5-1 and TRBJ2-2, is KAGVTQTPRYLIKTRGQQVTLSCSPISGHRSVSWYQQTPGQGLQFLFEYFSETQRNKGNFPGRFSGRQFSNSRSEMNVSTLELGDSALYLCASRLAGRTGELFFGEGSRLTVL.

This clone occurred a few times. CDR3 sequence: CASSARVSGYTF. In nucleotides, the CDR3 is TGTGCCAGCAGTGCCCGGGTCAGTGGCTACACCTTC. This chain uses TRBV28 with TRBJ1-2; no clear D. The V end was cut by 5 bases, the J end by 7 bases, with 11 bases between. The germline gives CDR1 MDHEN, CDR2 SYDVKM. The CDR3 sequence is 12 residues long.

The chain has TRBV3-1 (or the pseudogene TRBV3-2) and TRBJ2-2; no clear D. Germline CDR1 and CDR2: LGHDT and YNNKEL (reference sequence). The length of the CDR3 is 12 residues. V was shortened by 3 bases and J by 6 bases, with 5 bases between the two germline ends. The CDR3 protein is CASSHPSGELFF. The DNA for the CDR3 is TGTGCCAGCAGCCATCCCTCCGGGGAGCTGTTTTTT.

The J gene is TRBJ1-2, the V gene TRBV6-5; D perhaps matches TRBD1 (6 bases). The length of the CDR3 is 13 residues. CDR1 and CDR2 (germline): MNHEY, SVGAGI. The germline V and J ends were trimmed by 5 bases and 6 bases, with 13 bases remaining between them. CDR3 nucleotides: TGTGCCAGCAGTACGACTGGGGGCGATGGCTACACCTTC. Protein product: CASSTTGGDGYTF.

DNA of the CDR3: TGTGCCAGTTATACCGGGACAGGGGTACAGACCCAGTACTTC. Its protein product is CASYTGTGVQTQYF. V is TRBV6-5 and J is TRBJ2-5; 10 bases agree with TRBD1. CDR1 is MNHEY and CDR2 is SVGAGI in the germline V gene. Trimming took 9 bases from V and 6 from J; bases not matched to a gene: 10. The length of the CDR3 is 14 residues.

This chain links TRBV4-1 with TRBJ2-5; 10 nucleotides line up with TRBD2. CDR1 is MGHRA, CDR2 YSYEKL, per germline. V lost 0 bases to trimming and J lost 4 bases; unmatched junction nucleotides: 5. This CDR3 region has 16 residues. The CDR3 DNA reads TGCGCCAGCAGCCAAGACTGGACTAGCGGCAGAGAGACCCAGTACTTC. The encoded protein is CASSQDWTSGRETQYF.

The chain combines TRBV27 with TRBJ2-2, with TRBD2 matching over 13 bases. The germline V gene has CDR1 MNHEY and CDR2 SMNVEV (reference sequence). This CDR3 is built from 19 residues. V shed 7 bases and J 5 bases; nucleotides not matched to a gene: 16. As DNA, the CDR3 is TGTGCCAGCAAGGGGTTCGGGACTAGCGGGAAGGCCGGTACCGGGGAGCTGTTTTTT. Residues: CASKGFGTSGKAGTGELFF.

The rearrangement links TRBV18 to TRBJ1-1; 10 bases agree with TRBD1. The CDR3 spans 14 residues. Germline CDR1 reads KGHSH; CDR2 reads LQKENI. V lost 3 bases and J lost 6; bases outside the gene matches: 4. The CDR3: CASSPPGTGAEAFF. The CDR3 nucleotides are TGTGCCAGCTCACCGCCCGGGACAGGGGCTGAAGCTTTCTTT.

The chain combines TRBV7-2 with TRBJ2-1; D might be TRBD2 (6 bases). V was cut by 3 bases and J by 15 bases, with 18 bases left in between. Germline lookup yields CDR1 SGHTA and CDR2 FQGNSA. The length of the CDR3 is 13 residues. The CDR3 bases are TGTGCCAGCAGCTTGTCGGGGGTGGTGCCCTTGTTCTTC. Protein: CASSLSGVVPLFF.

The chain uses TRBV2 and TRBJ1-2; D possibly corresponds to TRBD1 (5 bases). CDR1 SNHLY and CDR2 FYNNEI come from the germline V gene. The V end was cut by 3 bases, the J end by 5 bases, with 13 bases between. The CDR3 covers 14 residues. The CDR3 loop reads CASSDDRGGYGYTF. The CDR3 bases are TGTGCCAGCAGTGACGATCGGGGGGGTTATGGCTACACCTTC.

The genes are TRBV5-4 and TRBJ1-2, with D hard to call. CDR1 is SGHNT and CDR2 is YYREEE in the germline V gene (reference sequence). The CDR3 spans 13 residues. Trimming removed 6 bases from V and 1 base from J, with 10 bases in between. The CDR3 is CASTPSGNYGYTF. The CDR3 coding sequence is TGTGCCAGCACCCCCTCCGGTAACTATGGCTACACCTTC.

The V gene is TRBV2, the J gene TRBJ1-5; TRBD1 might be the D (6 bases). V lost 5 bases and J 5 bases, leaving 10 bases between the germline ends. The CDR3 has 13 residues. Germline V gene data show CDR1 as SNHLY and CDR2 as FYNNEI. In DNA form, the CDR3 reads TGTGCCAGCAGTAAGGACAGCTATCAGCCCCAGCATTTT. It is translated as CASSKDSYQPQHF. The whole variable domain, remainder taken from reference TRBV2 and TRBJ1-5, is EPEVTQTPSHQVTQMGQEVILRCVPISNHLYFYWYRQILGQKVEFLVSFYNNEISEKSEIFDDQFSVERPDGSNFTLKIRSTKLEDSAMYFCASSKDSYQPQHFGDGTRLSIL.

Turning to this clone: At one end the junction does not follow the germline gene, possibly because of a read error. The rearrangement uses TRBV6-1 and TRBJ2-6; D is perhaps TRBD1 (6 bases). CDR1 and CDR2 (germline): MNHNS, SASEGT. The CDR3 length is 18 residues. Written as DNA, the CDR3 is TGTGCCAGCATTGAAGACAGGTTCTCCGTCTCTGGGGCCAACGTCCTGACTTTC. It is translated as CASIEDRFSVSGANVLTF.

The gene calls are TRBV28 and TRBJ1-3; 9 bases map to TRBD1. Germline V gene sequence: CDR1 MDHEN, CDR2 SYDVKM. The CDR3 spans 15 residues. The V segment lost 6 bases and the J segment 1 base; nucleotides outside the gene matches: 4. The CDR3 DNA is TGTGCCAGCAGAGGACAGGGGAGGTCTGGAAACACCATATATTTT. The encoded protein is CASRGQGRSGNTIYF.

In this sample, this clone turned up many times. This rearrangement joins TRBV19 to TRBJ2-7, with D perhaps matching TRBD2 (5 bases). Germline V gene data show CDR1 as LNHDA and CDR2 as SQIVND (reference sequence). The germline V and J ends were trimmed by 5 bases and 7 bases, with 12 bases remaining between them. This CDR3 spans 12 amino acids. CDR3 in amino acids: CASSGLPGEQYF. CDR3 DNA: TGTGCCAGTAGTGGCCTCCCGGGGGAGCAGTACTTC.

V usage is TRBV7-2 and J usage is TRBJ2-3; possible D gene TRBD2, 6 bases. The germline V gene has CDR1 SGHTA and CDR2 FQGNSA. The V end lost 2 bases, the J end lost 2 bases, and 11 bases lay between the germline ends. This CDR3 contains 15 residues. CDR3 coding DNA: TGTGCCAGCAGCTTACGGCTAGCGATCACAGATACGCAGTATTTT. Protein sequence: CASSLRLAITDTQYF.

CDR3 in amino acids: CATSESGLAGGANEQFF. CDR3 nucleotides: TGTGCCACCAGTGAGTCGGGACTAGCGGGAGGCGCAAATGAGCAGTTCTTC. V gene TRBV24-1 combines with J gene TRBJ2-1; 15 bases line up with TRBD2. With V trimmed by 4 bases and J by 7 bases, 7 bases remained unmatched. The V gene's germline CDR1 is KGHDR and CDR2 SFDVKD. The CDR3 is 17 residues long.

The V and J genes are TRBV19 and TRBJ1-2; D remains ambiguous. This CDR3 has 13 residues. Germline assignment: CDR1 LNHDA and CDR2 SQIVND (reference sequence). Trimming left V 3 bases short and J 3 bases short, with 8 bases between. This chain's CDR3 is CASSMGAHYGYTF. The CDR3 coding sequence is TGTGCCAGTAGTATGGGAGCTCACTATGGCTACACCTTC.

The rearrangement joins TRBV13 to TRBJ2-2, with 14 bases lining up with TRBD2. Per germline, CDR1 PRHDT and CDR2 FYEKMQ (reference sequence). The V gene end was trimmed by 5 bases and the J gene end by 7 bases; junction bases not matched to a gene: 9. The CDR3 covers 17 residues. The CDR3, as DNA: TGTGCCAGCAGCCCGCCGGGACTAGCGGGAGCAGGCGGGGAGCTGTTTTTT. Its protein is CASSPPGLAGAGGELFF. Using reference TRBV13 and TRBJ2-2 for the parts outside the CDR3, the full variable domain is AAGVIQSPRHLIKEKRETATLKCYPIPRHDTVYWYQQGPGQDPQFLISFYEKMQSDKGSIPDRFSAQQFSDYHSELNMSSLELGDSALYFCASSPPGLAGAGGELFFGEGSRLTVL.

This rearrangement joins TRBV4-1 to TRBJ1-1; TRBD1 aligns across 11 bases. Germline trimming cut 1 base from V and 3 bases from J; bases unmatched to any gene: 1. Per the germline V gene, CDR1 is MGHRA and CDR2 is YSYEKL. This CDR3 region has 15 residues. CDR3 region: CASSQGGQGDTEAFF. Here the CDR3 DNA reads TGCGCCAGCAGCCAAGGGGGACAGGGGGACACTGAAGCTTTCTTT.

The rearrangement joins TRBV4-2 to TRBJ2-2, with 8 positions matching TRBD1. V gave up 4 bases and J gave up 1 base; unmatched junction bases: 5. The CDR3 is 16 residues long. Per germline, CDR1 LGHNA and CDR2 YNFKEQ. The CDR3 nucleotides are TGTGCCAGCAGCCTTGGAGGACAGGGGAACACCGGGGAGCTGTTTTTT. Its translation: CASSLGGQGNTGELFF.

The chain employs TRBV5-1 and TRBJ2-5, with TRBD2 matching 10 bases. This CDR3 has 14 amino acids. Germline values: CDR1 SGHRS, CDR2 YFSETQ. With V trimmed by 6 bases and J by 3 bases, 5 bases remained unmatched. CDR3 in amino acids: CASTLTSGKETQYF. CDR3 nucleotide sequence: TGCGCCAGCACCCTTACTAGCGGGAAAGAGACCCAGTACTTC.

The chain links TRBV7-8 to TRBJ2-1, with a weak D call TRBD2 (6 bases). CDR3 length equals 14 residues. V was trimmed by 5 bases and J by 5 bases, leaving 13 bases between them. Germline V CDR1 and CDR2: SGHVS, FQNEAQ. CDR3 bases: TGTGCCAGCAGCGGGGGGTGGACTAACAATGAGCAGTTCTTC. Translated, it gives CASSGGWTNNEQFF. Complete variable domain (other parts from reference TRBV7-8 and TRBJ2-1): GAGVSQSPRYKVAKRGQDVALRCDPISGHVSLFWYQQALGQGPEFLTYFQNEAQLDKSGLPSDRFFAERPEGSVSTLKIQRTQQEDSAVYLCASSGGWTNNEQFFGPGTRLTVL.

V is TRBV5-1 and J is TRBJ1-6; D perhaps matches TRBD1 (6 bases). The CDR3 length is 14 residues. Germline V gene data show CDR1 as SGHRS and CDR2 as YFSETQ. V was pared by 2 bases and J by 7 bases, with 10 bases between. Written as DNA, the CDR3 is TGCGCCAGCAGCTTTGAAGGGACAAATTCACCCCTCCACTTT. Its protein is CASSFEGTNSPLHF.

This chain links TRBV5-4 with TRBJ2-1; 8 bases line up with TRBD2. This CDR3 comprises 16 residues. V lost 6 bases to trimming and J lost 0 bases; unmatched junction nucleotides: 8. Germline loops: CDR1 SGHNT, CDR2 YYREEE (reference sequence). As DNA, the CDR3 is TGTGCCAGCACTGCGGGAGGCTTTAGCTCCTACAATGAGCAGTTCTTC. Protein: CASTAGGFSSYNEQFF.

The rearrangement joins TRBV14 to TRBJ2-2; D is unresolved. The CDR3 is 18 residues long. V lost 0 bases to trimming and J lost 3 bases, with 17 bases between them. Germline CDR1 is SGHDN and CDR2 is FVKESK. The CDR3 protein is CASSQDGARPVDTGELFF. DNA of the CDR3: TGTGCCAGCAGCCAAGATGGAGCGCGACCAGTTGACACCGGGGAGCTGTTTTTT.

The chain uses TRBV9 and TRBJ1-5, with D maybe TRBD1 (5 bases). The CDR3 is 15 amino acids. Germline lookup yields CDR1 SGDLS and CDR2 YYNGEE. V was clipped by 4 bases and J by 4 bases, with 15 bases between them. In nucleotides, the CDR3 is TGTGCCAGCAGCCGACAAGGGGTCGGGAATCAGCCCCAGCATTTT. It codes for CASSRQGVGNQPQHF.

The chain uses TRBV19 and TRBJ1-1; D uncertain. The CDR3 has 12 residues. Between the trimmed V and J ends, which lost 5 bases and 1 base, there was a span of 5 bases. Per the germline V gene, CDR1 is LNHDA and CDR2 is SQIVND (reference sequence). The CDR3 is CASSLRNTEAFF. Written as DNA, the CDR3 is TGTGCCAGTAGTCTCCGGAACACTGAAGCTTTCTTT.

The J gene is TRBJ2-7, the V gene TRBV7-2, with a tentative D call TRBD2 (7 bases). The V end lost 5 bases, the J end lost 6 bases, and 20 bases lay between the germline ends. This CDR3 has 15 residues. Germline-derived CDR1 and CDR2 are SGHTA and FQGNSA. The CDR3 region has the DNA TGTGCCAGCAGCCCCCGCGGGGGCAGGGTGGGCGAGCAGTACTTC. Translated: CASSPRGGRVGEQYF.